These 19 T cell receptor beta chains were all obtained from the same sample, sequenced in a study of a mutant IDH1 vaccine in newly diagnosed glioma. Generated by immunoSEQ multiplex PCR, the TCRdb table keeps only in-frame clones and is missing some. The data show about 26,000 clones, 75% to 90% seen once. Their specific antigens are unknown. The time point denotes: week 35, safety follow-up. Each dose delivered 300 ug of mutant IDH1 20-mer peptide subcutaneously with imiquimod. The starting material was PBMCs, obtained from a glioma patient whose treatment included an IDH1 peptide vaccine. The receptors stem from a man aged 25 to 40 with glioma.

This chain joins TRBV5-4 and TRBJ1-6, with 8 bases that match TRBD1. Germline values: CDR1 SGHNT, CDR2 YYREEE (reference sequence). The V segment lost 6 bases and the J segment 4 bases; nucleotides outside the gene matches: 9. The CDR3 is 16 residues long. The CDR3 spells CASTNGQGSYNSPLHF. The DNA for the CDR3 is TGTGCCAGCACCAACGGACAGGGATCATATAATTCACCCCTCCACTTT.

The chain links TRBV4-3 to TRBJ2-2, with TRBD2 matching over 9 bases. The J segment lost 2 bases and the V segment lost 0 bases, leaving 7 bases of the junction unmatched. The CDR3 runs to 18 residues. CDR1 is LGHNA and CDR2 is YSLEER in the germline V gene. As DNA, the CDR3 is TGCGCCAGCAGCCAAGATGGGGGAGCGGGGGGCAACACCGGGGAGCTGTTTTTT. This codes for CASSQDGGAGGNTGELFF.

The chain links TRBV7-2 to TRBJ1-4; D is uncertain. Germline CDR1 is SGHTA and CDR2 is FQGNSA. V shed 2 bases and J shed 6 bases, with 13 bases lying between them. This CDR3 has 15 amino acids. The CDR3 loop is CASSLSSARDEKLFF. CDR3 bases: TGTGCCAGCAGCTTAAGTTCGGCAAGGGATGAAAAACTGTTTTTT.

V is TRBV5-1 and J is TRBJ2-1; no clear D. The CDR3 extends over 14 amino acids. Trimming pared 1 base from V and 8 bases from J, leaving 13 bases between. The germline V gene has CDR1 SGHRS and CDR2 YFSETQ. DNA for the CDR3: TGCGCCAGCAGCTTGTCCCTGTCCGAGGATGAGCAGTTCTTC. Translated: CASSLSLSEDEQFF.

The chain combines TRBV9 with TRBJ2-2; D gene ambiguous. The CDR3 runs 13 residues. Trimming took off 5 bases at V and 2 bases at J, with 7 bases between the two ends. Germline values: CDR1 SGDLS, CDR2 YYNGEE. CDR3 sequence reads: CASSGGNTGELFF. DNA of the CDR3: TGTGCCAGCAGTGGCGGAAACACCGGGGAGCTGTTTTTT. Complete variable domain (other parts from reference TRBV9 and TRBJ2-2): DSGVTQTPKHLITATGQRVTLRCSPRSGDLSVYWYQQSLDQGLQFLIQYYNGEERAKGNILERFSAQQFPDLHSELNLSSLELGDSALYFCASSGGNTGELFFGEGSRLTVL.

The rearrangement joins TRBV6-5 to TRBJ1-2; possibly TRBD1 for D (5 bases). Trimming shortened V by 5 bases and J by 0 bases, and 10 bases separated the two germline ends. Per the germline V gene, CDR1 is MNHEY and CDR2 is SVGAGI. This CDR3 has 14 residues. CDR3 DNA: TGTGCCAGCAGTATGGGACCTGCTAACTATGGCTACACCTTC. Residues: CASSMGPANYGYTF.

The rearrangement links TRBV1 to TRBJ1-5. TRBV1 is given as a pseudogene. The length of the CDR3 is 14 residues. This CDR3 is CTSSQEPVCRSQHF. CDR3 nucleotide sequence: TGCACCAGCAGCCAAGAACCGGTATGCCGGTCCCAGCATTTT.

The chain employs TRBV30 and TRBJ2-3, with 11 bases that match TRBD2. CDR3 length: 12 residues. The V gene end was trimmed by 7 bases and the J gene end by 10 bases; junction bases not matched to a gene: 7. Germline V lookup: CDR1 GTSNPN, CDR2 SVGIG (reference sequence). The CDR3 reads CASPLAGGSQYF. CDR3 sequence (DNA): TGTGCCTCCCCGCTAGCGGGAGGCTCGCAGTATTTT.

The genes are TRBV19 and TRBJ2-1, with D uncertain. The V and J ends lost 1 base and 7 bases respectively, with 11 bases between them. CDR1 is LNHDA and CDR2 is SQIVND in the germline V gene (reference sequence). This CDR3 comprises 14 residues. CDR3 amino acids: CASSIVGGANEQFF. The CDR3 DNA follows: TGTGCCAGTAGTATAGTGGGCGGTGCGAATGAGCAGTTCTTC.

This sequence joins TRBV6-1 and TRBJ2-7; 8 bases align to TRBD1. There are 14 residues in the CDR3. V lost 5 bases and J lost 0; bases outside the gene matches: 3. Germline CDR1 and CDR2: MNHNS and SASEGT. CDR3 sequence reads: CASSLGQASYEQYF. CDR3 DNA: TGTGCCAGCAGTCTGGGACAGGCCTCCTACGAGCAGTACTTC.

The CDR3 coding sequence is TGTGCCAGCAGTGAAACCCCCAGCGGAATCTACAATGAGCAGTTCTTC. Its protein is CASSETPSGIYNEQFF. The rearrangement links TRBV6-1 to TRBJ2-1, with a tentative D call TRBD2 (5 bases). The CDR3 runs 16 residues. V shed 2 bases and J shed 3 bases, with 14 bases lying between them. Germline values: CDR1 MNHNS, CDR2 SASEGT.

This chain joins TRBV19 and TRBJ1-1, with D tentatively TRBD1 (5 bases). Between the trimmed V and J ends, which lost 4 bases and 1 base, there was a span of 22 bases. The CDR3 spans 18 residues. Germline CDR1 is LNHDA and CDR2 is SQIVND (reference sequence). The CDR3 sequence: CASSTATGGEWANTEAFF. The CDR3 DNA reads TGTGCCAGTAGTACCGCAACTGGGGGTGAGTGGGCGAACACTGAAGCTTTCTTT.

This sequence joins TRBV5-6 and TRBJ2-1; TRBD1 matches at 8 bases. The CDR3 length is 17 residues. CDR1 and CDR2 from the germline V gene are SGHDT and YYEEEE. V shed 4 bases, J shed 0 bases, and the junction held 9 bases outside the gene matches. CDR3 DNA sequence: TGTGCCAGCAGCCTCCGGACAGGGCTGAGCTCCTACAATGAGCAGTTCTTC. This translates into CASSLRTGLSSYNEQFF. The full variable domain, its missing parts supplied by reference TRBV5-6 and TRBJ2-1, is DAGVTQSPTHLIKTRGQQVTLRCSPKSGHDTVSWYQQALGQGPQFIFQYYEEEERQRGNFPDRFSGHQFPNYSSELNVNALLLGDSALYLCASSLRTGLSSYNEQFFGPGTRLTVL.

This clone was seen only a few times. The gene calls are TRBV29-1 and TRBJ2-3, with D maybe TRBD2 (6 bases). This CDR3 contains 15 residues. Germline V gene sequence: CDR1 SQVTM, CDR2 ANQGSEA. V was clipped by 0 bases and J by 3 bases, with 13 bases between them. The CDR3 loop reads CSVEDSREVTDTQYF. In DNA, the CDR3 is TGCAGCGTTGAAGACAGCAGGGAGGTAACAGATACGCAGTATTTT.

This chain uses TRBV2 with TRBJ1-2; D not certain. V was clipped by 8 bases and J by 7 bases, with 20 bases between them. From germline, CDR1 is SNHLY and CDR2 FYNNEI. The CDR3 is 14 amino acids. For the CDR3, the DNA is TGTGCCAGCCCTCGGTCTCTACAGTTCTCTGGCTACACCTTC. Translated, it gives CASPRSLQFSGYTF.

The genes are TRBV7-9 and TRBJ1-2, with 7 bases lining up with TRBD1. Trimming took 5 bases from V and 2 from J; bases not matched to a gene: 8. Germline CDR1 reads SEHNR; CDR2 reads FQNEAQ (reference sequence). The CDR3 sequence is 15 residues long. The CDR3: CASSERGRANYGYTF. Written as DNA, the CDR3 is TGTGCCAGCAGCGAAAGGGGGCGAGCGAACTATGGCTACACCTTC.

The chain joins TRBV14 to TRBJ2-3; 14 bases agree with TRBD2. V dropped 8 bases and J dropped 2; count of bases not matched to a gene: 15. The CDR3 extends over 19 amino acids. Germline CDR1 is SGHDN and CDR2 is FVKESK. The CDR3 loop reads CASAPGLAGGWRNTDTQYF. In nucleotides, the CDR3 is TGTGCCAGCGCCCCTGGACTAGCGGGAGGATGGAGGAACACAGATACGCAGTATTTT. Filled out from reference TRBV14 and TRBJ2-3, the complete variable domain reads EAGVTQFPSHSVIEKGQTVTLRCDPISGHDNLYWYRRVMGKEIKFLLHFVKESKQDESGMPNNRFLAERTGGTYSTLKVQPAELEDSGVYFCASAPGLAGGWRNTDTQYFGPGTRLTVL.

This clone has a single count. The chain is built from TRBV9 and TRBJ2-7; TRBD1 matches at 8 bases. Germline values: CDR1 SGDLS, CDR2 YYNGEE. The CDR3 is made up of 16 amino acids. V dropped 0 bases and J dropped 4; count of bases not matched to a gene: 9. CDR3 in amino acids: CASSVAGGQGTYEQYF. CDR3 nucleotides: TGTGCCAGCAGCGTAGCAGGTGGACAGGGCACGTACGAGCAGTACTTC. Full variable domain (missing parts from reference TRBV9 and TRBJ2-7): DSGVTQTPKHLITATGQRVTLRCSPRSGDLSVYWYQQSLDQGLQFLIQYYNGEERAKGNILERFSAQQFPDLHSELNLSSLELGDSALYFCASSVAGGQGTYEQYFGPGTRLTVT.

This chain joins TRBV10-1 and TRBJ2-3, with TRBD2 matching over 11 bases. There are 16 residues in the CDR3. Germline CDR1 is WNHNN and CDR2 is SYGVQD (reference sequence). The V segment lost 4 bases and the J segment 0 bases; nucleotides outside the gene matches: 3. CDR3 loop: CASSGLAGTSTDTQYF. As DNA, the CDR3 is TGCGCCAGCAGTGGACTAGCGGGGACTAGCACAGATACGCAGTATTTT.